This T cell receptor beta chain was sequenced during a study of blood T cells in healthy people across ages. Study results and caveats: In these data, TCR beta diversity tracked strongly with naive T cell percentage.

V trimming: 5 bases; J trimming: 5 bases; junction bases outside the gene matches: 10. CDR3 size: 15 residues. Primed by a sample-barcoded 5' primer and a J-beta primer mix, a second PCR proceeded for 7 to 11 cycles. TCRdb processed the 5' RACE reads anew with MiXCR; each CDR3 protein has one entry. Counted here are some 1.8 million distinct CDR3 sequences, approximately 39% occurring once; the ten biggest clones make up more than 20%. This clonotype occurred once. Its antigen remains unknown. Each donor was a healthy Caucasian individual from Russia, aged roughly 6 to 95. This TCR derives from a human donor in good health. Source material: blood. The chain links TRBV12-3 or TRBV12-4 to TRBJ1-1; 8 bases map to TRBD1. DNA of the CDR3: TGTGCCAGCAGTCCCTCAGGGGGCAGGAGGACTGAAGCTTTCTTT. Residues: CASSPSGGRRTEAFF.